Following are 22 T cell receptor beta chains from one sample sequenced in a study of beta chain features in type 1 diabetes. The investigators reverse transcribed all of the isolated RNA, so they sequenced expressed TCRB transcripts. The protocol was immunoSEQ multiplex PCR, while the TCRdb copy is restricted to in-frame clones and leaves out a portion. Found here are hundreds of thousands of clones, around an eighth of them singletons; the top ten hold approximately 0.021%. Study results and caveats: Among patients with Type 1 diabetes, TCRB CDR3s were moderately but significantly shorter in every one of the four CD4+ subsets.

No antigen is known for these receptors. The source material was naive CD4+ T cells from blood. Every receptor here comes from a man aged 18 to 35 with type 1 diabetes.

This clone showed up just a few times. The chain has TRBV10-3 and TRBJ2-3; TRBD2 agrees at 9 bases. J lost 7 bases, V lost 4 bases, and 9 bases had no gene match. Germline CDR1 reads ENHRY; CDR2 reads SYGVKD. The length of the CDR3 is 15 residues. CDR3 amino acids: CAISGNSGGPNTQYF. The CDR3 nucleotides are TGTGCCATCAGTGGGAATAGCGGGGGACCAAATACGCAGTATTTT.

This clone showed up just a few times. The CDR3 protein is CASSYSSKGVSPLHF. For the CDR3, the DNA is TGTGCCAGCAGTTACTCCTCCAAGGGGGTTTCACCCCTCCACTTT. This chain uses TRBV6-5 with TRBJ1-6, with D possibly being TRBD1 (6 bases). V was clipped by 0 bases and J by 9 bases, with 12 bases between them. Germline CDR1 is MNHEY and CDR2 is SVGAGI. This CDR3 has 15 amino acids.

With respect to this clone: This sample includes further DNA sequences coding for the same CDR3. V gene TRBV18 combines with J gene TRBJ1-1; 8 bases are shared with TRBD1. Germline CDR1 is KGHSH and CDR2 is LQKENI. The junction had 3 bases not matched to a gene; V was cut back by 3 bases and J by 3 bases. This CDR3 is built from 14 residues. CDR3 protein: CASSPQGADTEAFF. CDR3 DNA sequence: TGTGCCAGCTCACCGCAGGGGGCGGACACTGAAGCTTTCTTT.

The V call is TRBV30, the J call TRBJ2-3; TRBD1 agrees at 8 bases. Germline trimming cut 4 bases from V and 7 bases from J; bases unmatched to any gene: 13. Germline CDR1 GTSNPN, CDR2 SVGIG (reference sequence). The CDR3 runs to 15 residues. CDR3 coding DNA: TGTGCCTGGATGGGAAGGAGACAGGGGCTCCATACGCAGTATTTT. This gives the protein CAWMGRRQGLHTQYF.

The chain joins TRBV10-2 to TRBJ1-1; unclear D gene. The CDR3 totals 14 residues. CDR1 is WSHSY, CDR2 SAAADI, per germline. V was cut by 9 bases and J by 0 bases, with 14 bases left in between. As DNA, the CDR3 is TGCGCCAGTGACGAGAGACTCATGAACACTGAAGCTTTCTTT. This gives the protein CASDERLMNTEAFF.

This sequence joins TRBV7-9 and TRBJ1-6; D gene unclear. Trimming removed 2 bases at V and 3 bases at J, with 14 bases between. The germline V gene encodes CDR1 SEHNR and CDR2 FQNEAQ (reference sequence). This CDR3 contains 17 residues. The CDR3: CASSLTRDTFYNSPLHF. The CDR3 DNA follows: TGTGCCAGCAGCTTAACCCGAGACACCTTCTATAATTCACCCCTCCACTTT.

The chain carries TRBV4-1 and TRBJ1-4; D may be TRBD1 (5 bases). Trimming left V 0 bases short and J 4 bases short, with 18 bases between. Germline V CDR1 and CDR2: MGHRA, YSYEKL. CDR3 size: 18 residues. The CDR3 here is CASSQDRRQGQSNEKLFF. In nucleotides, the CDR3 is TGCGCCAGCAGCCAAGACCGGAGGCAGGGCCAAAGTAATGAAAAACTGTTTTTT.

This clone was counted between two and nine times. This sample also contains other DNA sequences that code for the same CDR3. The V call is TRBV20-1, the J call TRBJ2-3; D unclear. The CDR3 has 11 amino acids. Germline values: CDR1 DFQATT, CDR2 SNEGSKA (reference sequence). Trimming removed 3 bases from V and 3 bases from J, with 4 bases in between. The CDR3 DNA is TGCAGTGCTAGGGGGACAGATACGCAGTATTTT. Residues: CSARGTDTQYF.

Here the CDR3 reads CASSLVGYEQYF. In DNA, the CDR3 is TGTGCCAGCAGCTTGGTAGGTTACGAGCAGTACTTC. The chain recombines TRBV5-4 with TRBJ2-7; D gene ambiguous. The CDR3 consists of 12 residues. Germline V gives CDR1 SGHNT, CDR2 YYREEE (reference sequence). V gave up 0 bases and J gave up 4 bases, with 5 bases separating them.

In this sample, this clone turned up a few times. V is TRBV27 and J is TRBJ2-1; tentative D call: TRBD1 (7 bases). Germline CDR1 is MNHEY and CDR2 is SMNVEV (reference sequence). The CDR3 has 13 residues. The V end was cut by 7 bases, the J end by 9 bases, with 16 bases between. CDR3: CASTPGGGSEQFF. The CDR3, as DNA: TGTGCCAGCACCCCCGGAGGGGGCAGTGAGCAGTTCTTC.

This rearrangement joins TRBV7-2 to TRBJ2-1; 10 positions match TRBD2. V trimming: 0 bases; J trimming: 15 bases; junction bases outside the gene matches: 5. The CDR3 covers 13 residues. From germline, CDR1 is SGHTA and CDR2 FQGNSA. This chain's CDR3 is CASSLALAGEMFF. As DNA, the CDR3 is TGTGCCAGCAGCTTAGCTCTAGCGGGGGAGATGTTCTTC. Supplemented by reference TRBV7-2 and TRBJ2-1, the full variable domain reads GAGVSQSPSNKVTEKGKDVELRCDPISGHTALYWYRQSLGQGLEFLIYFQGNSAPDKSGLPSDRFSAERTGGSVSTLTIQRTQQEDSAVYLCASSLALAGEMFFGPGTRLTVL.

CDR3 in DNA: TGTGCCAGCAGTCCGGTCTTACAGGGGCAGCAGTACTTC. It translates to CASSPVLQGQQYF. The genes are TRBV28 and TRBJ2-7; 7 positions agree with TRBD1. This CDR3 spans 13 amino acids. Germline V gives CDR1 MDHEN, CDR2 SYDVKM. V lost 5 bases, J lost 8 bases, and 9 bases stayed unmatched.

The chain uses TRBV19 and TRBJ2-3; maybe TRBD1 (5 bases). There are 16 residues in the CDR3. V was pared by 1 base and J by 6 bases, with 17 bases between. The germline gives CDR1 LNHDA, CDR2 SQIVND (reference sequence). This CDR3 is CASSIVEQVDLDTQYF. The CDR3 bases are TGTGCCAGTAGTATAGTTGAACAGGTGGATCTGGATACGCAGTATTTT.

The chain uses TRBV30 and TRBJ2-3; 9 positions match TRBD2. Trimming removed 1 base from V and 2 bases from J; junction bases left unmatched: 10. In germline, CDR1 is GTSNPN, CDR2 SVGIG (reference sequence). The CDR3 is 17 residues long. This CDR3 reads CAWSAGVTSGITDTQYF. The DNA for the CDR3 is TGTGCCTGGAGTGCGGGGGTGACTAGCGGAATCACAGATACGCAGTATTTT.

V and J are TRBV5-1 and TRBJ2-5; TRBD1 agrees at 10 bases. The CDR3 loop spans 14 amino acids. CDR1 is SGHRS and CDR2 is YFSETQ in the germline V gene. V lost 4 bases, J lost 5 bases, and 5 bases stayed unmatched. The CDR3 sequence: CASSGTGERETQYF. The CDR3 region has the DNA TGCGCCAGCAGCGGGACAGGGGAAAGGGAGACCCAGTACTTC.

In DNA, the CDR3 is TGTGCCAGCAGTACGGCGCCTACAAACACCGGGGAGCTGTTTTTT. It encodes CASSTAPTNTGELFF. V gene TRBV6-5 combines with J gene TRBJ2-2; D ambiguous. V was trimmed by 5 bases and J by 2 bases, leaving 12 bases between them. Germline V CDR1 and CDR2: MNHEY, SVGAGI. This CDR3 has 15 amino acids.

The rearrangement links TRBV2 to TRBJ2-5; the D gene could be TRBD1 or TRBD2 (5 bases each). The CDR3 is 17 amino acids. Deletions cut 5 bases from V and 5 bases from J, with 24 bases between. From germline, CDR1 is SNHLY and CDR2 FYNNEI. The chain's CDR3 is CASSNPRGSSAIETQYF. CDR3 DNA: TGTGCCAGCAGTAACCCGAGGGGAAGTTCAGCCATCGAGACCCAGTACTTC.

The chain employs TRBV6-5 and TRBJ1-1; D not certain. CDR1 and CDR2 from the germline V gene are MNHEY and SVGAGI. V was clipped by 5 bases and J by 7 bases, with 17 bases between them. The CDR3 has 14 amino acids. The CDR3 loop is CASSSAERSVEAFF. CDR3 in DNA: TGTGCCAGCAGTAGTGCCGAGCGTTCGGTTGAAGCTTTCTTT.

This clone showed up just a few times. V and J are TRBV7-9 and TRBJ2-5; 10 bases fit TRBD2. The CDR3 is made up of 16 amino acids. The germline gives CDR1 SEHNR, CDR2 FQNEAQ (reference sequence). Trimming removed 2 bases from V and 4 bases from J; junction bases left unmatched: 7. This CDR3 is CASSLSAGGPGETQYF. CDR3 DNA sequence: TGTGCCAGCAGCTTATCAGCGGGGGGGCCAGGAGAGACCCAGTACTTC. Full variable domain (remainder filled in from reference TRBV7-9 and TRBJ2-5): DTGVSQNPRHKITKRGQNVTFRCDPISEHNRLYWYRQTLGQGPEFLTYFQNEAQLEKSRLLSDRFSAERPKGSFSTLEIQRTEQGDSAMYLCASSLSAGGPGETQYFGPGTRLLVL.

The chain has TRBV19 and TRBJ2-5, with 8 bases fitting TRBD1. Trimming took 9 bases from V and 5 from J; bases not matched to a gene: 5. CDR3 length: 12 residues. Looked up from germline, CDR1 is LNHDA and CDR2 is SQIVND (reference sequence). CDR3 region: CARGQGAETQYF. The CDR3, as DNA: TGTGCCAGAGGCCAGGGGGCGGAGACCCAGTACTTC.

J is TRBJ2-7 and V is TRBV20-1; TRBD1 matches at 7 bases. This CDR3 spans 11 amino acids. Germline trimming cut 6 bases from V and 2 bases from J; bases unmatched to any gene: 1. Germline assignment: CDR1 DFQATT and CDR2 SNEGSKA (reference sequence). The CDR3 sequence: CSADRTYEQYF. The CDR3, as DNA: TGCAGTGCGGACAGGACCTACGAGCAGTACTTC.

V usage is TRBV2 and J usage is TRBJ2-2; a possible D gene is TRBD2 (6 bases). Germline lookup yields CDR1 SNHLY and CDR2 FYNNEI. V was pared by 6 bases and J by 0 bases, with 11 bases between. The CDR3 is 15 residues long. The CDR3 spells CASRPGLANTGELFF. The CDR3 DNA follows: TGTGCCAGCAGGCCGGGACTGGCGAACACCGGGGAGCTGTTTTTT.